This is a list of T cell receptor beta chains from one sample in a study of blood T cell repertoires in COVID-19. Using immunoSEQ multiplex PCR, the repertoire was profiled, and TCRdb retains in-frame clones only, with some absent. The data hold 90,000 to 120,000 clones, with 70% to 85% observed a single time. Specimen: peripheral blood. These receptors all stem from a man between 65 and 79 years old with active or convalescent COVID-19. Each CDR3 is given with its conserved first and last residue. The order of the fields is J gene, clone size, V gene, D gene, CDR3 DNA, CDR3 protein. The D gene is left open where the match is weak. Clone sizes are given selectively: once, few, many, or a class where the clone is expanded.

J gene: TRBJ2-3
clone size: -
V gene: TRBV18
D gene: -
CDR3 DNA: TGTGCCAGCTCACCGCTTCAGGGCCGCACAGATACGCAGTATTTT
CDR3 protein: CASSPLQGRTDTQYF

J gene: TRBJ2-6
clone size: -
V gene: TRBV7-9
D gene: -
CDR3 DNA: TGTGCCAGCAGCTTCCGACAGGCTGGGGCCAACGTCCTGACTTTC
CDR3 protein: CASSFRQAGANVLTF

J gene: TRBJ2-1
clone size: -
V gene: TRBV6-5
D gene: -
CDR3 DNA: TGTGCCAGCAGTTCGTCTTTAGCGAACTCCTACAATGAGCAGTTCTTC
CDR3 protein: CASSSSLANSYNEQFF

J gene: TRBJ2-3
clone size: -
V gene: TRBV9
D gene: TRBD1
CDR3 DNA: TGTGCCAGCAGCGTAGCTCCTAACAGGGGAAGATGGACAGATACGCAGTATTTT
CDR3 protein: CASSVAPNRGRWTDTQYF

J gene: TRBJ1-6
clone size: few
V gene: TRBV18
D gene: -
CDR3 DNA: TGTGCCAGCTCACCATACGGGAGGGGTCCCTATAATTCACCCCTCCACTTT
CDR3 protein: CASSPYGRGPYNSPLHF

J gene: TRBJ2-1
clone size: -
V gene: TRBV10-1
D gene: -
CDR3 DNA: TGCGCCAGCTCTACAGGGAACCTCAATGAGCAGTTCTTC
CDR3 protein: CASSTGNLNEQFF

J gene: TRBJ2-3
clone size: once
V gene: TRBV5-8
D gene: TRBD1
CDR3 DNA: TGTGCCAGCAGCTCAACACCGGGACAGGGTATGGGCACAGATACGCAGTATTTT
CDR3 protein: CASSSTPGQGMGTDTQYF

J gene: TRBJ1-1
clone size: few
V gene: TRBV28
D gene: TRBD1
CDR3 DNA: TGTGCCAGCAGTTTATGGAAGGGGGCGAACACTGAAGCTTTCTTT
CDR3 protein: CASSLWKGANTEAFF

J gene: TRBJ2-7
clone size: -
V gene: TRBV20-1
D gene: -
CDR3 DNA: TGCAGTGCTAGACAGGGTTACGAGCAGTACTTC
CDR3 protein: CSARQGYEQYF

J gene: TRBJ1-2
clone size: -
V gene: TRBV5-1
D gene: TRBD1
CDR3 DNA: TGCGCCAGCAGCTTGGAGGCAGGGGGCGCCGTACATGTTGGCTACACCTTC
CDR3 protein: CASSLEAGGAVHVGYTF

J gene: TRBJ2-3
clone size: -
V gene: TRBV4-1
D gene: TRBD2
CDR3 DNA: TGCGCCAGCAGCCCTAGCGGGGGGGGCGCAGATACGCAGTATTTT
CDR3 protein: CASSPSGGGADTQYF

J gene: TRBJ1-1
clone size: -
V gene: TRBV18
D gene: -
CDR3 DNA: TGTGCCAGCTCACCGACTCAGGGGATGAACACTGAAGCTTTCTTT
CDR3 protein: CASSPTQGMNTEAFF

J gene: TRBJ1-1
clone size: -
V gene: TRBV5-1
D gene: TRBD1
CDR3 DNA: TGCGCCAGCAGCTTGGGTGGTAGGGGGCGGATGTTCGGGACTGAAGCTTTCTTT
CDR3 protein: CASSLGGRGRMFGTEAFF

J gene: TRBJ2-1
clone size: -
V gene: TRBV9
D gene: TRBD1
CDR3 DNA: TGTGCCAGCAGCAACCTAATGACAGGGGGCCTTTACAATGAGCAGTTCTTC
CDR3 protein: CASSNLMTGGLYNEQFF

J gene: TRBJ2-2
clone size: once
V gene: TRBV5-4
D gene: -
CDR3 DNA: TGTGCCAGCAGCTTCAGGGGCGCTTACGCCGGGGAGCTGTTTTTT
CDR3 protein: CASSFRGAYAGELFF

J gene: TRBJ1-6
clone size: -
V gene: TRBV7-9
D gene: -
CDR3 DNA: TGTGCCAGCAGCTTCCAGGGCCAAAATTCACCCCTCCACTTT
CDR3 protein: CASSFQGQNSPLHF

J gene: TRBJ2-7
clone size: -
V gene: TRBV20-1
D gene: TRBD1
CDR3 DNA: TGCAGTGCTAGTCCGGACAGGTCCGACGAGCAGTACTTC
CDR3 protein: CSASPDRSDEQYF

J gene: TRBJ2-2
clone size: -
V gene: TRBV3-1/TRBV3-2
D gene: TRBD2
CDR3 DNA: TGTGCCAGCAGCTCTAGCGGGAGCGCGGCCGGGGAGCTGTTTTTT
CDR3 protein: CASSSSGSAAGELFF

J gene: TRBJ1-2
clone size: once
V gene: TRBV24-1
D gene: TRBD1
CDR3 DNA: TGTGCCACCAGTGATGCTACAGGGGGCTCCTATGGCTACACCTTC
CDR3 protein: CATSDATGGSYGYTF

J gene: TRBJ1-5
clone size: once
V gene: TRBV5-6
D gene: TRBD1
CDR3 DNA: TGTGCCAGCAGCTTGTCGGGACAGGGGCGCCAGCCCCAGCATTTT
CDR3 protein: CASSLSGQGRQPQHF

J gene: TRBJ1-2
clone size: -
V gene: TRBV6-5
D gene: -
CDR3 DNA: TGTGCCAGCAACACCCCAGGGTACGCTGGCTACACCTTC
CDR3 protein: CASNTPGYAGYTF

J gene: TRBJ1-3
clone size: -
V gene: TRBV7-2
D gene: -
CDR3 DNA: TGTGCCAGCAGAGACTACAGCGGGGGGCGGGAAAACACCATATATTTT
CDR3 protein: CASRDYSGGRENTIYF